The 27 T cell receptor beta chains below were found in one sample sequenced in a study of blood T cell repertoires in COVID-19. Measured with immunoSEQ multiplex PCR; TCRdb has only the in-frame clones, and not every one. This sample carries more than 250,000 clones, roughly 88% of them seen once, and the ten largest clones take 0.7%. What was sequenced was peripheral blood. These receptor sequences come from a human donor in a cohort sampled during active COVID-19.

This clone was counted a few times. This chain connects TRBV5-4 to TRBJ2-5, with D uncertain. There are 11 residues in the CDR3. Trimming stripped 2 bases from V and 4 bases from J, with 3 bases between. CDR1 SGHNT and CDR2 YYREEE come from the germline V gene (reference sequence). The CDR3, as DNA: TGTGCCAGCAGCTTTCGAGAGACCCAGTACTTC. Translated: CASSFRETQYF. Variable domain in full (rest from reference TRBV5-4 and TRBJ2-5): ETGVTQSPTHLIKTRGQQVTLRCSSQSGHNTVSWYQQALGQGPQFIFQYYREEENGRGNFPPRFSGLQFPNYSSELNVNALELDDSALYLCASSFRETQYFGPGTRLLVL.

The CDR3 DNA reads TGTGCCAGCAGTGAATCAAGGTCTTCGGACAGGGTCTGGGAGACCCAGTACTTC. Residues: CASSESRSSDRVWETQYF. The chain uses TRBV25-1 and TRBJ2-5; 8 positions match TRBD1. The trim removed 1 base at V and 5 bases at J, leaving 15 bases unmatched. CDR1 MGHDK and CDR2 SYGVNS come from the germline V gene. The CDR3 is made up of 18 amino acids.

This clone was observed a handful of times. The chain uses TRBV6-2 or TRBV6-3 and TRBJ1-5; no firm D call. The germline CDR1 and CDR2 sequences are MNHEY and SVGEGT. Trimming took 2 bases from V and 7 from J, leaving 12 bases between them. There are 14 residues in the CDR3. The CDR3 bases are TGTGCCAGCAGTTACCCCGGGGAGGACCAGCCCCAGCATTTT. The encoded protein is CASSYPGEDQPQHF.

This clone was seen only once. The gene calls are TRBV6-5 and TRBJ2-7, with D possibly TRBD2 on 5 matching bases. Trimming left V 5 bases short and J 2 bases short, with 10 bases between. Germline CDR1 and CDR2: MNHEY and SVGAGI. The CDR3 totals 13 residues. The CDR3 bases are TGTGCCAGCAGTACCGCCGGGACCTACGAGCAGTACTTC. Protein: CASSTAGTYEQYF.

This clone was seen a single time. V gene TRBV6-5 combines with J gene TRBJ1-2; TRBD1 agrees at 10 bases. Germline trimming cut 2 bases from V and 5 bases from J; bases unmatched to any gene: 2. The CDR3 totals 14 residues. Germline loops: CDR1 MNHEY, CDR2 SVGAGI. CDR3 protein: CASSYRTGGYGYTF. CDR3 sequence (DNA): TGTGCCAGCAGTTACAGGACAGGGGGATATGGCTACACCTTC.

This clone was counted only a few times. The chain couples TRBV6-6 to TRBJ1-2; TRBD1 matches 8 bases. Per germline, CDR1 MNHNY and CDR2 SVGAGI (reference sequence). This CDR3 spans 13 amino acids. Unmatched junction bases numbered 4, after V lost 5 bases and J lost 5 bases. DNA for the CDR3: TGTGCCAGCAGTCCCGGGACAGGTTATGGCTACACCTTC. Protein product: CASSPGTGYGYTF.

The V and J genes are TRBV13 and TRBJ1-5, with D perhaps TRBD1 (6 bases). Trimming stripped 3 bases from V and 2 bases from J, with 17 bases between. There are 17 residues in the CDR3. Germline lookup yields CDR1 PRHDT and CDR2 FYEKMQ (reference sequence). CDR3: CASSFRGQQGGNQPQHF. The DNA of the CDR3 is TGTGCCAGCAGCTTTCGCGGTCAACAGGGAGGCAATCAGCCCCAGCATTTT.

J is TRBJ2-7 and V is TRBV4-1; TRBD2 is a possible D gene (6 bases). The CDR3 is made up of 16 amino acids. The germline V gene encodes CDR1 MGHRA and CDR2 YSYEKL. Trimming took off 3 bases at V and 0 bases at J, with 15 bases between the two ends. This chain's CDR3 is CASSHSGRDGSYEQYF. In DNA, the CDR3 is TGCGCCAGCAGCCACTCCGGGCGGGACGGCTCCTACGAGCAGTACTTC.

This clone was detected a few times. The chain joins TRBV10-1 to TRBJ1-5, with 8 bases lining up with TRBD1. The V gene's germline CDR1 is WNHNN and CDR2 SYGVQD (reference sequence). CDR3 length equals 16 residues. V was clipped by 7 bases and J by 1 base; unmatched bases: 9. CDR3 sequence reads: CASNVVDRESNQPQHF. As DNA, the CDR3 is TGCGCCAGCAATGTGGTGGACAGGGAAAGCAATCAGCCCCAGCATTTT.

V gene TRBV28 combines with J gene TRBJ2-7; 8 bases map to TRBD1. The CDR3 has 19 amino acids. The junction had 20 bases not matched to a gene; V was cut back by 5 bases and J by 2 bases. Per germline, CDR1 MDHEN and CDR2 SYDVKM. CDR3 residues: CASSKVAWTGNRRAYEQYF. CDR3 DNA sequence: TGTGCCAGCAGTAAGGTCGCCTGGACAGGGAATAGGCGGGCCTACGAGCAGTACTTC.

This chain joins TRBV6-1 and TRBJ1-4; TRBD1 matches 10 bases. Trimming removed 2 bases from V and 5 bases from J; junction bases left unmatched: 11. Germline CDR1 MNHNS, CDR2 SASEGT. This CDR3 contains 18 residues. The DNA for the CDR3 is TGTGCCAGCAGTGAATTACCGAAATGGACAGGGGGGAATGAAAAACTGTTTTTT. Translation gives CASSELPKWTGGNEKLFF.

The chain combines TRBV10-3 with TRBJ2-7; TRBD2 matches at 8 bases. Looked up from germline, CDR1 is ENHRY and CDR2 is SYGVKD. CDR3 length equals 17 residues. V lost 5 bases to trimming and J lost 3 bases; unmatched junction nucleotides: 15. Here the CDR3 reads CAISTPWSQSGSYEQYF. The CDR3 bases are TGTGCCATCAGTACTCCCTGGAGTCAGAGCGGGAGCTACGAGCAGTACTTC.

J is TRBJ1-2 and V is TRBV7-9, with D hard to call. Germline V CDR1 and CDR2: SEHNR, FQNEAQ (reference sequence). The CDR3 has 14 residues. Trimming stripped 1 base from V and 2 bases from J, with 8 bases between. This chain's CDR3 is CASSLVSTNYGYTF. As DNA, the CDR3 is TGTGCCAGCAGCTTAGTATCGACAAACTATGGCTACACCTTC. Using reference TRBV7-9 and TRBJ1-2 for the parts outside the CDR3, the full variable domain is DTGVSQNPRHKITKRGQNVTFRCDPISEHNRLYWYRQTLGQGPEFLTYFQNEAQLEKSRLLSDRFSAERPKGSFSTLEIQRTEQGDSAMYLCASSLVSTNYGYTFGSGTRLTVV.

In DNA, the CDR3 is TGTGCCAGCAGTGAAATCGGGGGCTCTGGAAACACCATATATTTT. It translates to CASSEIGGSGNTIYF. The chain links TRBV6-1 to TRBJ1-3, with D possibly being TRBD1 (5 bases). The CDR3 runs to 15 residues. Germline lookup yields CDR1 MNHNS and CDR2 SASEGT. V was clipped by 2 bases and J by 0 bases, with 8 bases between them.

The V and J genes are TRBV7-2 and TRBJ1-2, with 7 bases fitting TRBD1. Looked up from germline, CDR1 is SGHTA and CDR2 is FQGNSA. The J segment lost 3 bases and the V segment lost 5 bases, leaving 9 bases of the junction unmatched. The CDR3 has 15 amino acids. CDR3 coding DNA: TGTGCCAGCAGCCCTGACAACAGGGGTGACTATGGCTACACCTTC. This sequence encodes CASSPDNRGDYGYTF.

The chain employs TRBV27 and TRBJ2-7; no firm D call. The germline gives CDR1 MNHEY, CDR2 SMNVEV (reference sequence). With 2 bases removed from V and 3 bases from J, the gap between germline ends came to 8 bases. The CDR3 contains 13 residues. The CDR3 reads CASSLGQNYEQYF. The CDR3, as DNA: TGTGCCAGCAGTTTAGGGCAGAACTACGAGCAGTACTTC.

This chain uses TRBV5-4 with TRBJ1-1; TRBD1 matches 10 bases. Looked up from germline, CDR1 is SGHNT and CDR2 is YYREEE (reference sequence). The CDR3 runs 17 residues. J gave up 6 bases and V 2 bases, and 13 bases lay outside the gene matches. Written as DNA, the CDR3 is TGTGCCAGCAGCTTTGAGGGACAGGGGAGGAAAGGCTCTGAAGCTTTCTTT. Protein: CASSFEGQGRKGSEAFF.

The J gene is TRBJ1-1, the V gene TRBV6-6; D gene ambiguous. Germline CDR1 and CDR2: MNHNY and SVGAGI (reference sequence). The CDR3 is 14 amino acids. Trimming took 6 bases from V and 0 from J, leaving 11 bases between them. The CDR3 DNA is TGTGCCAGCAGCCCAATAGCGATGAACACTGAAGCTTTCTTT. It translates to CASSPIAMNTEAFF.

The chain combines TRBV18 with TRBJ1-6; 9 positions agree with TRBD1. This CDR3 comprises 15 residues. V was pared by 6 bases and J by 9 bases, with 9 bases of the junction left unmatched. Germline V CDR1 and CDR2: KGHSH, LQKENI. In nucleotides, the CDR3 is TGTGCCAGCTCGCCCGGGACAGGGAGAGGTTCACCCCTCCACTTT. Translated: CASSPGTGRGSPLHF.

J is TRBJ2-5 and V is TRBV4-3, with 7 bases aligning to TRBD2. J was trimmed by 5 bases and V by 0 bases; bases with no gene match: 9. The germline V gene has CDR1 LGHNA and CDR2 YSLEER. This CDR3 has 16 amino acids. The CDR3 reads CASSQDHGDYYETQYF. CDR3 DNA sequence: TGCGCCAGCAGCCAAGATCATGGGGACTATTATGAGACCCAGTACTTC.

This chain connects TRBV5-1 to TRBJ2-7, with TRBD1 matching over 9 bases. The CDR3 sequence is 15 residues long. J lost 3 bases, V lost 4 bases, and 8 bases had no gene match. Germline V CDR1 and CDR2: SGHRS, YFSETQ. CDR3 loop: CASSLDRGRYYEQYF. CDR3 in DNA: TGCGCCAGCAGCCTGGACAGGGGAAGGTACTACGAGCAGTACTTC.

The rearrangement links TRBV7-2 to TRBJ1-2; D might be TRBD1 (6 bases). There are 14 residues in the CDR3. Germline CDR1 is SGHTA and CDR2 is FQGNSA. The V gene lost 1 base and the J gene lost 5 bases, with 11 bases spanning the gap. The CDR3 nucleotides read TGTGCCAGCAGCTTAGTAGGGACAACATATGGCTACACCTTC. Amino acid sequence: CASSLVGTTYGYTF.

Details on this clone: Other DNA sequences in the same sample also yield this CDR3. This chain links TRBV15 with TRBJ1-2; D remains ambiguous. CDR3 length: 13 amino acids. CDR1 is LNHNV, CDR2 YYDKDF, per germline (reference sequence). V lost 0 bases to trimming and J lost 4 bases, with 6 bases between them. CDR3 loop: CATSRDRSYGYTF. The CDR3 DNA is TGTGCCACCAGCAGAGATCGGAGCTATGGCTACACCTTC.

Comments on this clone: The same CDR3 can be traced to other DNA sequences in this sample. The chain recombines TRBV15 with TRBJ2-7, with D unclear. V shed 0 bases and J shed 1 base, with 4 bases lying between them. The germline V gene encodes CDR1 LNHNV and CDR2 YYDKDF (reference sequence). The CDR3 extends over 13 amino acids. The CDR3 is CATSRDRSYEQYF. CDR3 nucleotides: TGTGCCACCAGCAGAGACAGATCCTACGAGCAGTACTTC.

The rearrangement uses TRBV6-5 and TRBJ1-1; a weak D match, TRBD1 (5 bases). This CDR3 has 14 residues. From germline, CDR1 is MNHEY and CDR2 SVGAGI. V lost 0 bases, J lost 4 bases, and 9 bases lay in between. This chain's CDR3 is CASSYSQGGTEAFF. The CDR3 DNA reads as TGTGCCAGCAGTTACTCTCAGGGCGGCACTGAAGCTTTCTTT.

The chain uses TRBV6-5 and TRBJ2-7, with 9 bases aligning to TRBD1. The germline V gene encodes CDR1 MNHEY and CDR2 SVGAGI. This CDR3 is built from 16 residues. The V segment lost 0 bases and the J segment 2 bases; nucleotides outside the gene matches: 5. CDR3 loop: CASSYSDRGVTYEQYF. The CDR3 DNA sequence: TGTGCCAGCAGTTACTCAGACAGGGGGGTTACCTACGAGCAGTACTTC.

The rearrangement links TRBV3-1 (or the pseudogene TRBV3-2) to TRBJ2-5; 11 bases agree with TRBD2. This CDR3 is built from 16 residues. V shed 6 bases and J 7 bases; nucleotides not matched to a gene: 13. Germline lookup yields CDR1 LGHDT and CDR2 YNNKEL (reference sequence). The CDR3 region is CASRPLAGGRFRTQYF. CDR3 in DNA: TGTGCCAGCAGACCCTTAGCGGGAGGGCGGTTTCGGACCCAGTACTTC.